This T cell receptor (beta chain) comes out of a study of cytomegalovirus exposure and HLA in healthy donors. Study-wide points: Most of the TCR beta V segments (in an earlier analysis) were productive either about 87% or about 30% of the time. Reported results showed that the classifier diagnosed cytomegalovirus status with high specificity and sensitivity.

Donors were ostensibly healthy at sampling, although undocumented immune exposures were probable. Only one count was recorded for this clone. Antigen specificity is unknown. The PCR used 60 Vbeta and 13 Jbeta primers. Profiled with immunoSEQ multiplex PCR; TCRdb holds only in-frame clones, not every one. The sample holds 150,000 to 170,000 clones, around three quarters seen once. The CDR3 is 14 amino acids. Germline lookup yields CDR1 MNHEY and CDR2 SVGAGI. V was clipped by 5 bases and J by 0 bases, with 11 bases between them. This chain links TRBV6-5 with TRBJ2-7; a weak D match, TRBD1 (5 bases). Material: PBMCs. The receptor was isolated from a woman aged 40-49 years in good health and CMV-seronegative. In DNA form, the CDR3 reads TGTGCCAGCAGTCCCAGGGAAGGCTCCTACGAGCAGTACTTC. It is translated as CASSPREGSYEQYF.